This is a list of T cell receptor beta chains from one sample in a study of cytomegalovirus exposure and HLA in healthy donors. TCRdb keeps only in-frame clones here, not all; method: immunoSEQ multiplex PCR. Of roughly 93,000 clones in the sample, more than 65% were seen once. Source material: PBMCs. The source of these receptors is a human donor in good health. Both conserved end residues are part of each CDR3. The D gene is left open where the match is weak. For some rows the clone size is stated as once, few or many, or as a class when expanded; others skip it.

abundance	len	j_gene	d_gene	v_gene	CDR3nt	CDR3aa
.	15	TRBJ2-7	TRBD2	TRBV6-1	TGTGCCAGCAGCCCGTCTAGCGGGAGGTCATACGAGCAGTACTTC	CASSPSSGRSYEQYF
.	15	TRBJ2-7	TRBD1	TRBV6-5	TGTGCCAGCAGTTACTTGGGGACAGGAGCGAACGAGCAGTACTTC	CASSYLGTGANEQYF
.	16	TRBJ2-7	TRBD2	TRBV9	TGTGCCAGCAGCGTAGATGAGGCGGGAGGACTCTACGAGCAGTACTTC	CASSVDEAGGLYEQYF
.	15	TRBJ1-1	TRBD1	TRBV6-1	TGTGCCAGCAGTGGAGTACAGGGGGCGGGAACTGAAGCTTTCTTT	CASSGVQGAGTEAFF
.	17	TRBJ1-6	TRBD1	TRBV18	TGTGCCAGCTCACAAACGACAGGGGATGCCTATAATTCACCCTTCCACTTT	CASSQTTGDAYNSPFHF
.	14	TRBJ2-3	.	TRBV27	TGTGCCAGCAGGACCGACATATACACAGATACGCAGTATTTT	CASRTDIYTDTQYF
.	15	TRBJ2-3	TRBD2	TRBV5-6	TGTGCCAGCAGCCAGGACCTAGCGGGGGCAGATACGCAGTATTTT	CASSQDLAGADTQYF
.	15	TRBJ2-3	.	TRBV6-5	TGTGCCAGCAGCCCTAGACAGCCGGACACAGATACGCAGTATTTT	CASSPRQPDTDTQYF
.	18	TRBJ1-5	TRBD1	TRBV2	TGTGCCAGCAGTGGAATAGGACAGGGGGCTCATAGCAATCAGCCCCAGCATTTT	CASSGIGQGAHSNQPQHF
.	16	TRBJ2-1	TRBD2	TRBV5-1	TGCGCCAGCAGCCCTCCGGGACTAGCGGGAGTCGATGAGCAGTTCTTC	CASSPPGLAGVDEQFF
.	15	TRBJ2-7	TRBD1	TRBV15	TGTGCCACCAGCCCCCAGAGGGGGCGCCTGGGGGAGCAGTACTTC	CATSPQRGRLGEQYF
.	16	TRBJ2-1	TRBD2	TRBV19	TGTGCCAGTAGTATAGTACGCGGGGGGGATGCCAATGAGCAGTTCTTC	CASSIVRGGDANEQFF
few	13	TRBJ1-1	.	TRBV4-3	TGCGCCAGCAGCGGCTGGGCGGGGACTGAAGCTTTCTTT	CASSGWAGTEAFF
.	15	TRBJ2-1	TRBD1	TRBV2	TGTGCCAGCAGTGATGAAGGGACAGGGGGCAATGAGCAGTTCTTC	CASSDEGTGGNEQFF
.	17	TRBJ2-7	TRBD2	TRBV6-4	TGTGCCAGCAGTGCCCTTCCTAGCGGGAATGGGGGCCACGAGCAGTACTTC	CASSALPSGNGGHEQYF
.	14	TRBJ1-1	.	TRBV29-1	TGCAGCGTTGATGAAAGCCCGGGAAACACTGAAGCTTTCTTT	CSVDESPGNTEAFF
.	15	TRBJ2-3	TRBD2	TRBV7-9	TGTGCCAGCAGTTCTAGCGGGGGCAGCACAGATACGCAGTATTTT	CASSSSGGSTDTQYF
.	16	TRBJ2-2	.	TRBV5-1	TGCGCCAGCGGAGGGGTTTCGTCGCTGAACACCGGGGAGCTGTTTTTT	CASGGVSSLNTGELFF
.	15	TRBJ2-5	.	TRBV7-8	TGTGCCAGCAGCCGACCCGGGACAACTCAAGAGACCCAGTACTTC	CASSRPGTTQETQYF
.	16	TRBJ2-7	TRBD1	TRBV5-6	TGTGCCAGCAGCTTGCGTGTTACAGGGGGTGAATACGAGCAGTACTTC	CASSLRVTGGEYEQYF
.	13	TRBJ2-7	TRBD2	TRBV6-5	TGTGCCAGCAGCAGAGCGGGGCGCCGCGAGCAGTACTTC	CASSRAGRREQYF
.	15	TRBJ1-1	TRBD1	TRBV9	TGTGCCAGCAGCGGAACCGGGACAGGGGACACTGAAGCTTTCTTT	CASSGTGTGDTEAFF
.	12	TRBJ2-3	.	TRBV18	TGTGCCAGCTCACCTCGCGGAGATACGCAGTATTTT	CASSPRGDTQYF
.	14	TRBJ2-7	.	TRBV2	TGTGCCAGCAAACTGACAGGTTTAACCTACGAGCAGTACTTC	CASKLTGLTYEQYF
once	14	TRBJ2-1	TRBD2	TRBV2	TGTGCCAGCAGTGGCGGGAGAAGTTTTAATGAGCAGTTCTTC	CASSGGRSFNEQFF
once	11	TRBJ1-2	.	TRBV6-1	TGTGCCAGCACGGTGGGCTTTGGCTACACCTTC	CASTVGFGYTF
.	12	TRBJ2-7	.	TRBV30	TGTGCCTGGAGTGTACTGGAGTACGGGCAGTACTTC	CAWSVLEYGQYF
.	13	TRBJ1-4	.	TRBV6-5	TGTGCCAGCAGTCAGGGTATCCTTGAAAAACTGTTTTTT	CASSQGILEKLFF
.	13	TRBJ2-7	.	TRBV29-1	TGCAGCGCGAAGACTAGTTCTCACTACGAGCAGTACTTC	CSAKTSSHYEQYF
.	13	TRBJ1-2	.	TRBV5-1	TGCGCCAGCAGCTTGGAGGGGATCGATGGCTACACCTTC	CASSLEGIDGYTF
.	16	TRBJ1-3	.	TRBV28	TGTGCCAGCAGTGCGGGGGGACTAGGATTTGAAAACACCATATATTTT	CASSAGGLGFENTIYF
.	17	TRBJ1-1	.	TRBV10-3	TGTGCCATCAGTGAGTTCTTCGTTCGACAGAAGAACACTGAAGCTTTCTTT	CAISEFFVRQKNTEAFF
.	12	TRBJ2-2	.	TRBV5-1	TGCGCCAGCAGCTCGTACACCGGGGAGCTGTTTTTT	CASSSYTGELFF